The 12 T cell receptor beta chains presented below share a single source sample, sequenced in a study of patients with pleural tuberculosis. TCRdb reanalysed the reads using MiXCR and keeps one entry per CDR3 protein. The sample records about 50,000 distinct CDR3 sequences, 5.5% to 8% being singletons. The receptors derive from a human donor with pleural tuberculosis.

This clonotype appeared many times. The chain carries TRBV6-1 and TRBJ2-3; tentatively, D is TRBD2 (5 bases). Germline CDR1 reads MNHNS; CDR2 reads SASEGT. V lost 6 bases and J 2 bases, leaving 9 bases between the germline ends. CDR3 length: 13 residues. CDR3 sequence reads: CASRPADTDTQYF. Here the CDR3 DNA reads TGTGCCAGCAGACCAGCGGACACAGATACGCAGTATTTT.

This clonotype was detected ten times or more. V is TRBV2 and J is TRBJ2-1, with unresolved D. This CDR3 comprises 11 residues. Germline CDR1 SNHLY, CDR2 FYNNEI. The V end lost 8 bases, the J end lost 3 bases, and 5 bases lay between the germline ends. This CDR3 is CASGFYNEQFF. DNA for the CDR3: TGTGCCAGCGGATTCTACAATGAGCAGTTCTTC.

The chain couples TRBV9 to TRBJ1-5, with 7 bases lining up with TRBD1. The CDR3 consists of 14 residues. The V gene end was trimmed by 3 bases and the J gene end by 9 bases; junction bases not matched to a gene: 9. Germline values: CDR1 SGDLS, CDR2 YYNGEE. CDR3 protein: CASSGDRGEGPQHF. In nucleotides, the CDR3 is TGTGCCAGCAGCGGGGACAGAGGAGAAGGGCCCCAGCATTTT.

A word on this clonotype: A much larger clone lies one base from this, so it may be a read error. The chain uses TRBV11-2 and TRBJ1-1; D remains ambiguous. Trimming removed 4 bases at V and 0 bases at J, with 9 bases between. Germline V lookup: CDR1 SGHAT, CDR2 FQNNGV. The CDR3 length is 14 residues. The CDR3 loop is CASSSSPMNTEAFF. The CDR3 bases are TGTGCCAGCAGCTCCTCACCAATGAACACTGAAGCTTTCTTT.

This clonotype was detected many times. V usage is TRBV12-3 or TRBV12-4 and J usage is TRBJ2-3; 9 nucleotides align to TRBD2. CDR3 length equals 16 residues. V lost 3 bases, J lost 0 bases, and 4 bases stayed unmatched. The CDR3 DNA reads as TGTGCCAGCAGTTTCTTAGCGGGAGTGAGCACAGATACGCAGTATTTT. Amino acid sequence: CASSFLAGVSTDTQYF.

This clonotype was recorded many times. The J gene is TRBJ1-3, the V gene TRBV29-1; D gene uncertain. Trimming pared 5 bases from V and 0 bases from J, leaving 2 bases between. The CDR3 runs 11 residues. The germline gives CDR1 SQVTM, CDR2 ANQGSEA. CDR3 in DNA: TGCAGCGTTTACTCTGGAAACACCATATATTTT. Protein sequence: CSVYSGNTIYF.

This clonotype was picked up many times. The J gene is TRBJ1-1, the V gene TRBV11-1, with D perhaps matching TRBD1 (6 bases). The CDR3 is made up of 14 amino acids. Germline V gene data show CDR1 as SGHAT and CDR2 as FQDESV (reference sequence). Trimming took off 5 bases at V and 1 base at J, with 11 bases between the two ends. CDR3 sequence (DNA): TGTGCCAGCAGCGCTCGGACAGAGAACACTGAAGCTTTCTTT. The encoded protein is CASSARTENTEAFF.

This clonotype was seen at least ten times. The CDR3, as DNA: TGTGCCAGCAGCCCTGCGGGTTATGGTGAAGCTTTCTTT. As protein: CASSPAGYGEAFF. This chain joins TRBV3-1 and TRBJ1-1, with no clear D. CDR3 length: 13 residues. Germline assignment: CDR1 LGHDT and CDR2 YNNKEL (reference sequence). V was cut by 4 bases and J by 7 bases, with 13 bases left in between.

This clonotype was counted many times. The chain employs TRBV27 and TRBJ1-2; TRBD1 matches 9 bases. The CDR3 has 16 residues. Trimming removed 0 bases from V and 5 bases from J; junction bases left unmatched: 7. CDR1 is MNHEY, CDR2 SMNVEV, per germline (reference sequence). The chain's CDR3 is CASSLSKTGTGYGYTF. The CDR3 coding sequence is TGTGCCAGCAGTTTATCGAAAACCGGGACAGGGTATGGCTACACCTTC.

This clonotype was seen ten or more times. The J gene is TRBJ2-7, the V gene TRBV11-1; 10 bases match TRBD2. J was trimmed by 5 bases and V by 5 bases; bases with no gene match: 6. The CDR3 loop spans 14 amino acids. Per the germline V gene, CDR1 is SGHAT and CDR2 is FQDESV (reference sequence). The CDR3 nucleotides are TGTGCCAGCAGCCCAACTAGCGGGACTGACGAGCAGTACTTC. This translates into CASSPTSGTDEQYF.

This clonotype was counted many times. V is TRBV19 and J is TRBJ1-5; D is unclear. Germline V gene sequence: CDR1 LNHDA, CDR2 SQIVND (reference sequence). This CDR3 is built from 13 residues. The V and J ends lost 5 bases and 3 bases respectively, with 8 bases between them. The DNA of the CDR3 is TGTGCCAGTAGTCCCCCGGTCAATCAGCCCCAGCATTTT. Translated: CASSPPVNQPQHF.

This clonotype came up many times. This may be a read error, as it is one base from a much larger clone. The rearrangement links TRBV10-3 to TRBJ2-3, with 9 bases identical to TRBD1. Germline V gene sequence: CDR1 ENHRY, CDR2 SYGVKD. The length of the CDR3 is 14 residues. V lost 8 bases, J lost 5 bases, and 8 bases stayed unmatched. CDR3: CAIALGQGKDTQYF. The CDR3 DNA sequence: TGTGCCATCGCTTTGGGACAGGGAAAAGATACGCAGTATTTT.